This passage covers 30 T cell receptor beta chains from one sample sequenced in a study of T cell repertoires in cytomegalovirus infection. TCRdb passed the reads through MiXCR, listing each CDR3 protein once. Of around 300,000 distinct CDR3 sequences in the sample, 9% to 9.5% were seen once. Input material: PBMCs. The receptors come from a human donor in good health (CMV status not recorded). Some clones in this sample may be carry-over from other donors' samples.

This clonotype was detected a few times. CDR3 region: CASSQVQGHTQYF. DNA of the CDR3: TGTGCCAGCAGCCAGGTCCAAGGACATACGCAGTATTTT. This chain uses TRBV14 with TRBJ2-3, with D uncertain. Trimming shortened V by 3 bases and J by 7 bases, and 11 bases separated the two germline ends. CDR1 is SGHDN, CDR2 FVKESK, per germline. The CDR3 covers 13 residues.

This clonotype appeared a few times. This sequence joins TRBV20-1 and TRBJ1-1; no firm D call. CDR1 DFQATT and CDR2 SNEGSKA come from the germline V gene (reference sequence). With 7 bases removed from V and 1 base from J, the gap between germline ends came to 7 bases. The CDR3 has 11 amino acids. CDR3 residues: CSESRNTEAFF. DNA of the CDR3: TGCAGTGAGTCCAGGAACACTGAAGCTTTCTTT.

The rearrangement uses TRBV7-9 and TRBJ1-4; TRBD1 aligns across 8 bases. Losses at the gene ends were 3 bases for V and 3 bases for J; bases not matched to a gene: 9. Germline-derived CDR1 and CDR2 are SEHNR and FQNEAQ (reference sequence). The CDR3 sequence is 17 residues long. The CDR3: CASSLGDRGAANEKLFF. The CDR3 coding sequence is TGTGCCAGCAGCTTGGGAGACAGGGGCGCCGCTAATGAAAAACTGTTTTTT. Full variable domain (rest looked up from reference TRBV7-9 and TRBJ1-4): DTGVSQNPRHKITKRGQNVTFRCDPISEHNRLYWYRQTLGQGPEFLTYFQNEAQLEKSRLLSDRFSAERPKGSFSTLEIQRTEQGDSAMYLCASSLGDRGAANEKLFFGSGTQLSVL.

This chain's CDR3 is CASARDLSYEQYF. The CDR3 DNA reads TGTGCCAGCGCTCGGGACCTATCCTACGAGCAGTACTTC. This sequence joins TRBV14 and TRBJ2-7, with D possibly called TRBD1 or TRBD2 (5 bases each). Trimming removed 8 bases from V and 1 base from J, with 12 bases in between. The germline gives CDR1 SGHDN, CDR2 FVKESK. The CDR3 is made up of 13 amino acids.

This clonotype was recorded many times. The chain carries TRBV10-3 and TRBJ2-2; D is ambiguous. The ends were cut back, 3 bases at V and 5 bases at J, with 10 bases in the middle. The CDR3 totals 14 residues. CDR1 ENHRY and CDR2 SYGVKD come from the germline V gene. The CDR3: CAISENVGTGELFF. The CDR3 DNA reads TGTGCCATCAGTGAAAATGTTGGAACCGGGGAGCTGTTTTTT.

The chain links TRBV4-3 to TRBJ1-2; D gene unclear. The CDR3 totals 16 residues. The V gene lost 0 bases and the J gene lost 3 bases, with 14 bases spanning the gap. The V gene's germline CDR1 is LGHNA and CDR2 YSLEER. The CDR3 region has the DNA TGCGCCAGCAGCCAAGATTGGGCCAGAGGAGACTATGGCTACACCTTC. As protein: CASSQDWARGDYGYTF.

This clonotype was observed many times. The J gene is TRBJ2-7, the V gene TRBV6-2 or TRBV6-3; TRBD2 might be the D (5 bases). The V and J ends lost 5 bases and 3 bases respectively, with 11 bases between them. Germline values: CDR1 MNHEY, CDR2 SVGEGT. The CDR3 has 13 amino acids. As DNA, the CDR3 is TGTGCCAGCAGTCCGAGGGAGTTCTACGAGCAGTACTTC. Translation: CASSPREFYEQYF.

This clonotype showed up just a few times. V and J are TRBV27 and TRBJ2-4; tentative D call: TRBD1 (5 bases). CDR3 length: 17 amino acids. Germline V CDR1 and CDR2: MNHEY, SMNVEV (reference sequence). The ends were cut back, 6 bases at V and 0 bases at J, with 18 bases in the middle. CDR3 bases: TGTGCCAGCAGCTTTGGCGGACGGACACTAGCCAAAAACATTCAGTACTTC. Translated: CASSFGGRTLAKNIQYF.

This clonotype was detected ten times or more. The V gene is TRBV7-8, the J gene TRBJ1-4, with 7 bases matching TRBD1. The CDR3 totals 17 residues. V gave up 4 bases and J gave up 7 bases; unmatched junction bases: 15. Germline V CDR1 and CDR2: SGHVS, FQNEAQ. The CDR3 DNA follows: TGTGCCAGCAGCTCCCGGACAGGTCTGAGCACGCGTGAAAAACTGTTTTTT. Its protein is CASSSRTGLSTREKLFF.

This clonotype occurred a few times. V is TRBV25-1 and J is TRBJ2-7; D possibly matches TRBD1 or TRBD2 (5 bases each). Germline CDR1 MGHDK, CDR2 SYGVNS. This CDR3 comprises 14 residues. V was shortened by 2 bases and J by 3 bases, with 11 bases between the two germline ends. CDR3 amino acids: CASSEDRGSYEQYF. DNA of the CDR3: TGTGCCAGCAGTGAAGACCGGGGCAGCTACGAGCAGTACTTC.

This chain links TRBV7-9 with TRBJ2-1, with D perhaps matching TRBD2 (6 bases). V was cut by 8 bases and J by 1 base, with 9 bases left in between. The V gene's germline CDR1 is SEHNR and CDR2 FQNEAQ (reference sequence). The CDR3 spans 13 residues. CDR3 region: CASSGLSYNEQFF. The CDR3 region has the DNA TGTGCCAGCTCCGGACTATCCTACAATGAGCAGTTCTTC.

This clonotype was seen ten or more times. The chain combines TRBV7-8 with TRBJ1-1; D remains unclear. CDR3 size: 14 residues. V lost 4 bases and J lost 5, with 14 bases in between. CDR1 and CDR2 from the germline V gene are SGHVS and FQNEAQ. The CDR3 loop reads CASSSQATATEAFF. In nucleotides, the CDR3 is TGTGCCAGCAGCTCCCAAGCTACGGCGACTGAAGCTTTCTTT.

This clonotype has just a few counts. The chain joins TRBV5-1 to TRBJ1-6; unclear D gene. V lost 3 bases to trimming and J lost 7 bases, with 17 bases between them. Germline CDR1 is SGHRS and CDR2 is YFSETQ. CDR3 size: 16 residues. CDR3 nucleotide sequence: TGCGCCAGCAGCTCTGGCGCGAACCGAGGAAATTCACCCCTCCACTTT. Its protein is CASSSGANRGNSPLHF.

This clonotype was detected many times. This chain uses TRBV7-2 with TRBJ2-7; 12 bases line up with TRBD2. In germline, CDR1 is SGHTA, CDR2 FQGNSA. This CDR3 spans 16 amino acids. Germline trimming cut 3 bases from V and 6 bases from J; bases unmatched to any gene: 9. CDR3 coding DNA: TGTGCCAGCAGCTTGTCCTCTCCTAGCGGGGGGGGCGAGCAGTACTTC. This gives the protein CASSLSSPSGGGEQYF.

Of note for this clonotype: This may be a read error: a much more frequent sequence differs by one nucleotide. The J gene is TRBJ2-5, the V gene TRBV7-2, with a weak D call TRBD2 (6 bases). The CDR3 runs 18 residues. Germline V gene lookup returns CDR1 SGHTA and CDR2 FQGNSA. V was shortened by 3 bases and J by 4 bases, with 24 bases between the two germline ends. The CDR3 region has the DNA TGTGCCAGCAGCTTCGATGGGACTCCGGCTAACTACGCAGAGACCCAGTACTTC. Translated, it gives CASSFDGTPANYAETQYF.

This chain uses TRBV28 with TRBJ2-2, with 8 bases that match TRBD1. The germline V gene has CDR1 MDHEN and CDR2 SYDVKM. The ends lost 6 bases at V and 2 bases at J; junction bases unmatched: 8. The CDR3 is made up of 16 amino acids. The CDR3 reads CASRTAGTGNTGELFF. The CDR3, as DNA: TGTGCCAGCAGAACCGCCGGGACAGGCAACACCGGGGAGCTGTTTTTT.

The chain joins TRBV5-1 to TRBJ2-3, with D possibly being TRBD2 (5 bases). Germline loops: CDR1 SGHRS, CDR2 YFSETQ. Trimming shortened V by 0 bases and J by 8 bases, and 7 bases separated the two germline ends. The CDR3 sequence is 12 residues long. The CDR3 protein is CASSLAEGTQYF. DNA for the CDR3: TGCGCCAGCAGCTTGGCCGAGGGTACGCAGTATTTT.

The chain joins TRBV4-1 to TRBJ1-2; a possible D gene is TRBD1 (6 bases). CDR1 and CDR2 (germline): MGHRA, YSYEKL. Trimming took 2 bases from V and 2 from J, leaving 18 bases between them. The CDR3 spans 17 residues. CDR3 loop: CASSQSVWTAKNYGYTF. The CDR3 DNA is TGCGCCAGCAGCCAATCTGTGTGGACAGCGAAAAACTATGGCTACACCTTC.

This clonotype was picked up many times. V gene TRBV11-2 combines with J gene TRBJ2-6; D unresolved. CDR1 SGHAT and CDR2 FQNNGV come from the germline V gene. This CDR3 contains 16 residues. V was trimmed by 1 base and J by 0 bases, leaving 7 bases between them. CDR3 sequence: CASSLARFSGANVLTF. CDR3 coding DNA: TGTGCCAGCAGCTTAGCCAGATTCTCTGGGGCCAACGTCCTGACTTTC.

This clonotype has at least ten counts. V usage is TRBV7-2 and J usage is TRBJ1-5; no definite D call. The germline CDR1 and CDR2 sequences are SGHTA and FQGNSA. V lost 0 bases and J lost 0, with 6 bases in between. The CDR3 runs 15 residues. CDR3 sequence (DNA): TGTGCCAGCAGCTTAGCCGTGAATAGCAATCAGCCCCAGCATTTT. Amino acid sequence: CASSLAVNSNQPQHF.

Regarding this clonotype: This is likely a read error, given that the CDR3 carries no conserved phenylalanine or tryptophan at its end. The V call is TRBV7-2, the J call TRBJ2-1; the match to TRBD2 covers 8 bases. CDR3 length: 16 amino acids. The trim removed 1 base at V and 12 bases at J, leaving 14 bases unmatched. Germline V gene data show CDR1 as SGHTA and CDR2 as FQGNSA. CDR3 region: CASSLVGGGRAKGQFV. The CDR3 DNA reads TGTGCCAGCAGCTTAGTCGGCGGGGGGAGGGCGAAGGGGCAGTTCGTC.

The chain links TRBV4-3 to TRBJ1-3; D unclear. CDR1 and CDR2 (germline): LGHNA, YSLEER. This CDR3 comprises 15 residues. Trimming left V 0 bases short and J 0 bases short, with 6 bases between. CDR3 sequence (DNA): TGCGCCAGCAGCCAAGATCTACTCTCTGGAAACACCATATATTTT. It yields the protein CASSQDLLSGNTIYF.

In its sample, this clonotype was seen many times. The chain links TRBV12-3 or TRBV12-4 to TRBJ1-1, with 8 bases matching TRBD1. This CDR3 is 15 amino acids long. Losses at the gene ends were 4 bases for V and 5 bases for J; bases not matched to a gene: 9. The CDR3 sequence is CASSSRTGRATEAFF. The CDR3 DNA follows: TGTGCCAGCAGTTCCAGGACAGGGAGGGCGACTGAAGCTTTCTTT.

V usage is TRBV6-2 or TRBV6-3 and J usage is TRBJ1-2; 7 nucleotides agree with TRBD1. Germline CDR1 reads MNHEY; CDR2 reads SVGEGT. The CDR3 is 14 residues long. After removal of 6 bases from V and 4 bases from J, the junction contained 8 bases not matched to a gene. The CDR3 region has the DNA TGTGCCAGCAGGTTTCAACAGGGGATCTATGGCTACACCTTC. It is translated as CASRFQQGIYGYTF.

This rearrangement joins TRBV12-3 or TRBV12-4 to TRBJ2-1, with TRBD2 matching over 14 bases. The V segment lost 5 bases and the J segment 6 bases; nucleotides outside the gene matches: 9. CDR3 length: 17 amino acids. For the CDR3, the DNA is TGTGCCAGCAGTCCAACGGGACTAGCGGGGGATCTCAATGAGCAGTTCTTC. Its translation is CASSPTGLAGDLNEQFF.

This clonotype was recorded at least ten times. The chain carries TRBV10-2 and TRBJ2-7; 10 positions agree with TRBD1. Unmatched junction bases numbered 8, after V lost 5 bases and J lost 4 bases. Per germline, CDR1 WSHSY and CDR2 SAAADI. The CDR3 covers 15 residues. Here the CDR3 DNA reads TGCGCCAGCAGTTCACCGGGACAGGGGTTGTACGAGCAGTACTTC. Residues: CASSSPGQGLYEQYF.

This clonotype has a count of ten or more. The CDR3 here is CASSPGAAGNEQYF. CDR3 nucleotides: TGTGCCAGCAGCCCCGGGGCGGCTGGGAACGAGCAGTACTTC. The chain links TRBV28 to TRBJ2-7; D assignment may be TRBD1 or TRBD2 (5 bases each). Germline V gene sequence: CDR1 MDHEN, CDR2 SYDVKM. The V end lost 6 bases, the J end lost 5 bases, and 17 bases lay between the germline ends. The CDR3 is 14 residues long.

This clonotype came up many times. V and J are TRBV5-6 and TRBJ1-1; perhaps TRBD1 as D (6 bases). This CDR3 is 16 amino acids long. Trimming shortened V by 3 bases and J by 2 bases, and 17 bases separated the two germline ends. From germline, CDR1 is SGHDT and CDR2 YYEEEE. The CDR3: CASSYRPGHTNTEAFF. CDR3 DNA sequence: TGTGCCAGCAGCTACAGGCCGGGACATACAAACACTGAAGCTTTCTTT.

This clonotype appeared many times. The chain couples TRBV7-2 to TRBJ1-1, with D possibly TRBD1 on 6 matching bases. V lost 2 bases, J lost 6 bases, and 13 bases lay in between. The CDR3 length is 14 residues. CDR1 is SGHTA and CDR2 is FQGNSA in the germline V gene. DNA for the CDR3: TGTGCCAGCAGCTTATTGGCAGGGGTCGCTGAAGCTTTCTTT. It specifies CASSLLAGVAEAFF.

This clonotype has more than one count but fewer than ten. V gene TRBV12-3 or TRBV12-4 combines with J gene TRBJ2-2; 12 nucleotides line up with TRBD2. Trimming took 6 bases from V and 3 from J; bases not matched to a gene: 5. This CDR3 contains 16 residues. The CDR3 region has the DNA TGTGCCAGCAGCCTAGCGGGGGGGCCTGACACCGGGGAGCTGTTTTTT. It is translated as CASSLAGGPDTGELFF.